The clone carrying this T cell receptor (beta chain) was recorded a few times. CDR1 is SNHLY and CDR2 is FYNNEI in the germline V gene. The V and J ends lost 3 bases and 10 bases respectively, with 18 bases between them. CDR3 length: 15 amino acids. This record belongs to a study of cytomegalovirus exposure and HLA in healthy donors. The PCR contained 60 Vbeta and 13 Jbeta primers. This table comes from immunoSEQ multiplex PCR, and its TCRdb copy is limited to in-frame clones, with some not included. The sample has hundreds of thousands of clones, around 90% seen once; the top ten hold roughly 2.3%. The chain is built from TRBV2 and TRBJ1-4; D is possibly TRBD1 (5 bases). What was sequenced was PBMCs. This receptor was identified in a woman aged 18-30 years in good health and CMV-seronegative. CDR3 region: CASSEQQAGTGKLFF. DNA of the CDR3: TGTGCCAGCAGTGAGCAGCAGGCAGGGACTGGAAAACTGTTTTTT.